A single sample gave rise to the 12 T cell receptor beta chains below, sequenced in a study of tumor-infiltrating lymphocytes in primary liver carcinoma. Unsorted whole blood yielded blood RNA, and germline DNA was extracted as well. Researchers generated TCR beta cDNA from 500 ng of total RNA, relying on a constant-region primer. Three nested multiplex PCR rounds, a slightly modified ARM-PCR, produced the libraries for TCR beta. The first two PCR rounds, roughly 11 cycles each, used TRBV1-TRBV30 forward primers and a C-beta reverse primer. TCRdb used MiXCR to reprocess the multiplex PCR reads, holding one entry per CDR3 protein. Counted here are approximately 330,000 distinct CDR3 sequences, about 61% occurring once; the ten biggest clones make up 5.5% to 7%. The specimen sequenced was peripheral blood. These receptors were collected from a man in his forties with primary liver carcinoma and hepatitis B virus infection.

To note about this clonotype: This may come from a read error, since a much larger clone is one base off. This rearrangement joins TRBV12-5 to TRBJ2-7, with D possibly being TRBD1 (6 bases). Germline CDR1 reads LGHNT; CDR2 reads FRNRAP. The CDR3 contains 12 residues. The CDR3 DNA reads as TGTGCTACTGGTGCCAGGGACAACGAGCAGTACTTC. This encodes CATGARDNEQYF.

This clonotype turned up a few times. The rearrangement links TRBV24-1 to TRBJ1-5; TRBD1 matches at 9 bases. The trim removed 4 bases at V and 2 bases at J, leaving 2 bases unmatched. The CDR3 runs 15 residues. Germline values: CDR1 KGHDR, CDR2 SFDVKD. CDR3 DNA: TGTGCCACCAGTGACCGGACAGGGGGCAATCAGCCCCAGCATTTT. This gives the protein CATSDRTGGNQPQHF.

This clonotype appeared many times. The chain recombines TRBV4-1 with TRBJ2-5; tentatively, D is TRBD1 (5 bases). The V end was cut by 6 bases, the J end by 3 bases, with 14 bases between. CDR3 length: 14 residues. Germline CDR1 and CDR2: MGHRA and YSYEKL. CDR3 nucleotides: TGCGCCAGCAGTCACCCTGACAGAGAAGAGACCCAGTACTTC. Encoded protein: CASSHPDREETQYF.

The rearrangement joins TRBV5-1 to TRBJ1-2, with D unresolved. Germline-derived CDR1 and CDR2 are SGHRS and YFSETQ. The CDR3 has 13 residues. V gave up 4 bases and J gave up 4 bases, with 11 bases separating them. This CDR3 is CASSPGGVYGYTF. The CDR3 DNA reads TGCGCCAGCAGCCCGGGCGGGGTCTATGGCTACACCTTC. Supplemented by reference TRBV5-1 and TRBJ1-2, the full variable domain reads KAGVTQTPRYLIKTRGQQVTLSCSPISGHRSVSWYQQTPGQGLQFLFEYFSETQRNKGNFPGRFSGRQFSNSRSEMNVSTLELGDSALYLCASSPGGVYGYTFGSGTRLTVV.

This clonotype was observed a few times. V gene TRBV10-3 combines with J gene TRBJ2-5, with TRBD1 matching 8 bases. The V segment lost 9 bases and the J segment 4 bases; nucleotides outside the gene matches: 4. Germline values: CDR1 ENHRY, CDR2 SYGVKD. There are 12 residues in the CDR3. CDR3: CAIGQGRETQYF. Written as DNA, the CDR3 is TGTGCCATAGGACAGGGAAGAGAGACCCAGTACTTC.

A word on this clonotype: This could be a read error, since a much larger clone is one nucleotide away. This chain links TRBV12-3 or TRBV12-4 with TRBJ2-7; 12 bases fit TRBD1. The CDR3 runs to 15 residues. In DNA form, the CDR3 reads TGTGCCAGCAGTATCGGGACAGGGGGCCCCTACGGGCAGTACTTC. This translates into CASSIGTGGPYGQYF.

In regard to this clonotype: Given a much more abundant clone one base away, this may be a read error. CDR3: CASSWTSVFTDTQYF. CDR3 nucleotide sequence: TGTGCCAGCAGTTGGACTAGCGTATTCACAGATACGCAGTATTTT. The V and J genes are TRBV12-3 or TRBV12-4 and TRBJ2-3; 9 bases map to TRBD2. CDR3 length: 15 amino acids. Trimming cost V 4 bases and J 2 bases; bases outside gene matches: 4.

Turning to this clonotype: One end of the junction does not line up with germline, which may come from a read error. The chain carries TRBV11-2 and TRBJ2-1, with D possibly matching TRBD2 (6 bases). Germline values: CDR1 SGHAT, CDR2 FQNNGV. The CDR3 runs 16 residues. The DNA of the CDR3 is TGTGCCGGCAGCTCACCGTCGTTAGCGGCCTACAATGAGCAGTTCTTC. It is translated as CAGSSPSLAAYNEQFF.

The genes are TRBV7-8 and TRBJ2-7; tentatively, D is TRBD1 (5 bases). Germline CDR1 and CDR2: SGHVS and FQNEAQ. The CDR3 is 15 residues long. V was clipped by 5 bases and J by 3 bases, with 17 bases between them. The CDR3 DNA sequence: TGTGCCAGCAGCCCCTGGGGCGCGGCTAGCTACGAGCAGTACTTC. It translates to CASSPWGAASYEQYF.

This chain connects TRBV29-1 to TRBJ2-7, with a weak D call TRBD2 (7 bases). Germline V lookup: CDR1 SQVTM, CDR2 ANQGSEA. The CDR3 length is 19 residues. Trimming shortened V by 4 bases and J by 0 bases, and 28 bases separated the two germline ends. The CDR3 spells CSVGGGAKPGQHFSYEQYF. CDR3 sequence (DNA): TGCAGCGTTGGTGGGGGGGCCAAACCAGGGCAACACTTCTCCTACGAGCAGTACTTC.

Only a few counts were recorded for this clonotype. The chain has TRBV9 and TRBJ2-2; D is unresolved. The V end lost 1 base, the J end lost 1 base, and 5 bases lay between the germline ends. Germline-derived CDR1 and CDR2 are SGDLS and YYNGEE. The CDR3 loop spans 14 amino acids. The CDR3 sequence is CASSVLMNTGELFF. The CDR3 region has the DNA TGTGCCAGCAGCGTACTAATGAACACCGGGGAGCTGTTTTTT.

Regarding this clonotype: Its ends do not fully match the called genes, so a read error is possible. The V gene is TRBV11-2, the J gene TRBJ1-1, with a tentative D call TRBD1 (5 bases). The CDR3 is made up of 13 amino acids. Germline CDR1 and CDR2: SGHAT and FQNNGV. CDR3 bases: TGTGGCAGCAGCGAGGGACTCCCGAAAAGAGCTTTCTTT. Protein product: CGSSEGLPKRAFF. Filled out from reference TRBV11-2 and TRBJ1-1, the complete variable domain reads EAGVAQSPRYKIIEKRQSVAFWCNPISGHATLYWYQQILGQGPKLLIQFQNNGVVDDSQLPKDRFSAERLKGVDSTLKIQPAKLEDSAVYLCGSSEGLPKRAFFGQGTRLTVV.